The 27 T cell receptor beta chains in this list originate from one sample, sequenced in a study of T cells in Graves' hyperthyroidism and ophthalmopathy. TCR beta CDR3 region amplification was performed from RNA transcripts. A first-round RT-PCR of the TCR CDR3 used the HTBI primer set. MiXCR was run by TCRdb on the multiplex PCR reads, yielding one entry per CDR3 protein. The sample shows about 280,000 distinct CDR3 sequences, about 25% of them seen only once. The sample comprised blood. The source of these receptors is a man in his forties with Graves' hyperthyroidism that later progressed to Graves' ophthalmopathy.

At least ten counts were recorded for this clonotype. The J gene is TRBJ2-7, the V gene TRBV6-2 or TRBV6-3, with D perhaps being TRBD1 or TRBD2 (6 bases each). This CDR3 is 14 amino acids long. The germline gives CDR1 MNHEY, CDR2 SVGEGT. The V end was cut by 6 bases, the J end by 6 bases, with 18 bases between. The CDR3 loop reads CASSRYGGNTEQYF. For the CDR3, the DNA is TGTGCCAGCAGCAGGTACGGGGGCAATACCGAGCAGTACTTC.

This clonotype was counted ten times or more. V usage is TRBV19 and J usage is TRBJ2-2, with a possible D match to TRBD2 (5 bases). V gave up 5 bases and J gave up 3 bases, with 16 bases separating them. The length of the CDR3 is 16 residues. Germline-derived CDR1 and CDR2 are LNHDA and SQIVND (reference sequence). The CDR3 reads CASSPRPGGHTGELFF. The CDR3 nucleotides read TGTGCCAGTAGTCCAAGGCCTGGAGGCCACACCGGGGAGCTGTTTTTT. Complete variable domain (other parts from reference TRBV19 and TRBJ2-2): DGGITQSPKYLFRKEGQNVTLSCEQNLNHDAMYWYRQDPGQGLRLIYYSQIVNDFQKGDIAEGYSVSREKKESFPLTVTSAQKNPTAFYLCASSPRPGGHTGELFFGEGSRLTVL.

Many counts were recorded for this clonotype. The chain combines TRBV12-3 or TRBV12-4 with TRBJ1-1, with D unclear. V lost 3 bases and J 1 base, leaving 9 bases between the germline ends. The length of the CDR3 is 14 residues. In nucleotides, the CDR3 is TGTGCCAGCAGTTTCCATCGAGGGAACACTGAAGCTTTCTTT. Encoded protein: CASSFHRGNTEAFF.

This clonotype was picked up many times. The V call is TRBV20-1, the J call TRBJ2-5; TRBD1 or TRBD2 may be the D gene (5 bases each). Trimming shortened V by 0 bases and J by 2 bases, and 13 bases separated the two germline ends. The CDR3 is 15 residues long. Germline lookup yields CDR1 DFQATT and CDR2 SNEGSKA (reference sequence). CDR3 nucleotide sequence: TGCAGTGCTAGAGATCCCCGTGGGGGACAAGAGACCCAGTACTTC. It translates to CSARDPRGGQETQYF.

This clonotype was seen at least ten times. This chain joins TRBV28 and TRBJ2-7; the match to TRBD2 covers 10 bases. The V gene end was trimmed by 6 bases and the J gene end by 0 bases; junction bases not matched to a gene: 5. Germline V gene lookup returns CDR1 MDHEN and CDR2 SYDVKM. This CDR3 contains 15 residues. CDR3 nucleotides: TGTGCCAGCAGCTACGGGACTAGCGACTCCTACGAGCAGTACTTC. Residues: CASSYGTSDSYEQYF.

The J gene is TRBJ1-1, the V gene TRBV20-1, with 7 bases aligning to TRBD1. There are 13 residues in the CDR3. CDR1 DFQATT and CDR2 SNEGSKA come from the germline V gene (reference sequence). With V trimmed by 3 bases and J by 8 bases, 9 bases remained unmatched. As DNA, the CDR3 is TGCAGTGCTAGTGGCCTAAGGACAGGCGAAGCTTTCTTT. Protein product: CSASGLRTGEAFF.

This clonotype was detected many times. V and J are TRBV18 and TRBJ2-4; D remains unclear. V lost 3 bases, J lost 0 bases, and 9 bases lay in between. Germline CDR1 reads KGHSH; CDR2 reads LQKENI. This CDR3 has 15 amino acids. CDR3 sequence reads: CASSPMGLAKNIQYF. CDR3 coding DNA: TGTGCCAGCTCACCCATGGGATTAGCCAAAAACATTCAGTACTTC.

In its sample, this clonotype was seen many times. The gene calls are TRBV6-1 and TRBJ2-7; no clear D. The CDR3 is made up of 14 amino acids. The germline V gene has CDR1 MNHNS and CDR2 SASEGT. V was cut by 4 bases and J by 6 bases, with 16 bases left in between. The CDR3 coding sequence is TGTGCCAGCAGTGTAGACCAGGTGTTTGGCGAGCAGTACTTC. Amino acids: CASSVDQVFGEQYF.

This clonotype came up a few times. The chain carries TRBV4-1 and TRBJ1-1; D unresolved. Deletions cut 3 bases from V and 7 bases from J, with 9 bases between. CDR3 size: 12 residues. Germline V gene data show CDR1 as MGHRA and CDR2 as YSYEKL. CDR3: CASSHTGIEAFF. The CDR3 DNA reads TGCGCCAGCAGCCATACGGGGATTGAAGCTTTCTTT.

V usage is TRBV6-2 or TRBV6-3 and J usage is TRBJ2-7; TRBD1 matches 7 bases. CDR3 size: 12 residues. Losses at the gene ends were 6 bases for V and 4 bases for J; bases not matched to a gene: 3. CDR1 and CDR2 (germline): MNHEY, SVGEGT. The CDR3 here is CASSGTVYEQYF. The DNA of the CDR3 is TGTGCCAGCAGCGGGACAGTATACGAGCAGTACTTC.

The rearrangement joins TRBV12-5 to TRBJ1-2; D is unresolved. Trimming shortened V by 1 base and J by 3 bases, and 12 bases separated the two germline ends. The CDR3 loop spans 15 amino acids. Germline assignment: CDR1 LGHNT and CDR2 FRNRAP. This CDR3 is CASGLAPRTDYGYTF. The CDR3 DNA is TGTGCTAGTGGTTTGGCCCCCAGAACCGACTATGGCTACACCTTC.

This clonotype showed up many times. This CDR3 is CSIRSASSYEQYF. The CDR3 DNA follows: TGCAGCATTAGGAGCGCTAGCTCCTACGAGCAGTACTTC. The rearrangement uses TRBV29-1 and TRBJ2-7; D remains unclear. The germline V gene has CDR1 SQVTM and CDR2 ANQGSEA. V was shortened by 8 bases and J by 0 bases, with 14 bases between the two germline ends. The CDR3 is made up of 13 amino acids.

At least ten counts were recorded for this clonotype. The CDR3 region has the DNA TGTGCCAGCAGCCAAGGCCTAGGGACTAGCGGGGACCGTTCCTACGAGCAGTACTTC. This gives the protein CASSQGLGTSGDRSYEQYF. The V gene is TRBV14, the J gene TRBJ2-7; TRBD2 aligns across 13 bases. This CDR3 region has 19 residues. Trimming at V came to 1 base and at J to 1 base, leaving 10 bases not matched to a gene. Germline V CDR1 and CDR2: SGHDN, FVKESK.

This clonotype was recorded at least ten times. V gene TRBV7-8 combines with J gene TRBJ2-5; D may be TRBD2 (7 bases). Trimming left V 1 base short and J 5 bases short, with 14 bases between. Germline V gene lookup returns CDR1 SGHVS and CDR2 FQNEAQ. The CDR3 length is 15 residues. Here the CDR3 reads CASSLGAGEGETQYF. CDR3 sequence (DNA): TGTGCCAGCAGCTTAGGGGCAGGGGAGGGGGAGACCCAGTACTTC.

This clonotype was observed at least ten times. The chain is built from TRBV10-3 and TRBJ2-5, with TRBD1 matching over 7 bases. This CDR3 has 13 amino acids. In germline, CDR1 is ENHRY, CDR2 SYGVKD. The ends lost 4 bases at V and 2 bases at J; junction bases unmatched: 1. Here the CDR3 reads CAISGQGQETQYF. The CDR3 DNA reads TGTGCCATCAGTGGACAGGGACAAGAGACCCAGTACTTC.

This clonotype was seen many times. This rearrangement joins TRBV27 to TRBJ2-7, with 7 bases lining up with TRBD1. V trimming: 8 bases; J trimming: 1 base; junction bases outside the gene matches: 20. The CDR3 runs to 18 residues. Germline V lookup: CDR1 MNHEY, CDR2 SMNVEV (reference sequence). CDR3 amino acids: CASVLSRGFYRGSYEQYF. In DNA, the CDR3 is TGTGCCAGCGTTTTATCGAGGGGATTCTACAGGGGTTCCTACGAGCAGTACTTC.

This clonotype was counted only a few times. This chain uses TRBV28 with TRBJ2-7; D uncertain. Germline CDR1 is MDHEN and CDR2 is SYDVKM. V lost 2 bases to trimming and J lost 7 bases, with 9 bases between them. CDR3 length: 12 residues. This chain's CDR3 is CASSLIGQEQYF. CDR3 DNA sequence: TGTGCCAGCAGTTTAATCGGTCAGGAGCAGTACTTC. The full variable domain, with the rest looked up from reference TRBV28 and TRBJ2-7, is DVKVTQSSRYLVKRTGEKVFLECVQDMDHENMFWYRQDPGLGLRLIYFSYDVKMKEKGDIPEGYSVSREKKERFSLILESASTNQTSMYLCASSLIGQEQYFGPGTRLTVT.

At least ten counts were recorded for this clonotype. The V and J genes are TRBV24-1 and TRBJ1-1; D call uncertain. V was shortened by 3 bases and J by 6 bases, with 13 bases between the two germline ends. Germline V CDR1 and CDR2: KGHDR, SFDVKD. The CDR3 contains 14 residues. The CDR3 reads CATSDGRGRAEAFF. CDR3 nucleotides: TGTGCCACCAGTGATGGTAGAGGGAGGGCTGAAGCTTTCTTT.

The chain employs TRBV24-1 and TRBJ2-7; 9 bases are shared with TRBD1. Germline V gene data show CDR1 as KGHDR and CDR2 as SFDVKD. After removal of 11 bases from V and 3 bases from J, the junction contained 13 bases not matched to a gene. There are 15 residues in the CDR3. CDR3 sequence: CASIEQGASLYEQYF. CDR3 DNA: TGTGCCAGCATCGAACAGGGGGCTAGTCTCTACGAGCAGTACTTC.

This clonotype was detected a few times. The chain is built from TRBV11-2 and TRBJ2-6; D is undetermined. Germline assignment: CDR1 SGHAT and CDR2 FQNNGV. The CDR3 has 16 amino acids. Trimming stripped 7 bases from V and 9 bases from J, with 22 bases between. The CDR3, as DNA: TGTGCCAGCATCCATGGGTTTAGGCGGAACGGCAACGTCCTGACTTTC. Its protein product is CASIHGFRRNGNVLTF.

This clonotype was found many times. This chain joins TRBV6-1 and TRBJ1-1, with no clear D. Per the germline V gene, CDR1 is MNHNS and CDR2 is SASEGT. V lost 7 bases and J lost 4, with 13 bases in between. The CDR3 has 13 residues. CDR3 nucleotides: TGTGCCAGCACAGCCGGGGTTCCCACTGAAGCTTTCTTT. It specifies CASTAGVPTEAFF.

The V and J genes are TRBV7-3 and TRBJ2-5; TRBD1 might be the D (6 bases). The length of the CDR3 is 14 residues. Germline lookup yields CDR1 SGHTA and CDR2 FQGTGA. The V end was cut by 4 bases, the J end by 4 bases, with 13 bases between. CDR3 loop: CASSYQGRGETQYF. The CDR3 DNA is TGTGCCAGCAGCTATCAGGGGAGAGGAGAGACCCAGTACTTC. The full variable domain, rest sourced from reference TRBV7-3 and TRBJ2-5, is GAGVSQTPSNKVTEKGKYVELRCDPISGHTALYWYRQSLGQGPEFLIYFQGTGAADDSGLPNDRFFAVRPEGSVSTLKIQRTERGDSAVYLCASSYQGRGETQYFGPGTRLLVL.

This clonotype was counted many times. The gene calls are TRBV19 and TRBJ2-3, with unresolved D. V was cut by 1 base and J by 2 bases, with 10 bases left in between. Germline-derived CDR1 and CDR2 are LNHDA and SQIVND (reference sequence). The CDR3 has 15 amino acids. The CDR3 sequence is CASSIGPSSTDTQYF. The CDR3, as DNA: TGTGCCAGTAGTATAGGACCTTCCTCCACAGATACGCAGTATTTT.

This clonotype has at least ten counts. V gene TRBV20-1 combines with J gene TRBJ2-1; 10 bases match TRBD2. Trimming removed 3 bases from V and 6 bases from J; junction bases left unmatched: 5. The CDR3 is made up of 14 amino acids. CDR1 and CDR2 (germline): DFQATT, SNEGSKA (reference sequence). CDR3 sequence (DNA): TGCAGTGCTAGTTCTAGCGGGAGTTTCAATGAGCAGTTCTTC. Protein: CSASSSGSFNEQFF.

This clonotype was seen ten or more times. Compared with germline, one end of the junction differs, possibly owing to a read error. V and J are TRBV15 and TRBJ2-7, with TRBD2 as a possible D gene (6 bases). Germline values: CDR1 LNHNV, CDR2 YYDKDF (reference sequence). This CDR3 spans 17 amino acids. CDR3 sequence reads: CATSRALVAAPSHEQYF. CDR3 coding DNA: TGTGCCACCAGCAGAGCGCTCGTAGCGGCCCCCTCCCACGAGCAGTACTTC.

This clonotype was counted ten times or more. J is TRBJ1-1 and V is TRBV28, with D unclear. Trimming cost V 6 bases and J 5 bases, with 7 bases left between them. From germline, CDR1 is MDHEN and CDR2 SYDVKM. The CDR3 spans 11 residues. CDR3 residues: CASRRVTEAFF. Written as DNA, the CDR3 is TGTGCCAGCAGACGAGTGACTGAAGCTTTCTTT.

This clonotype showed up many times. The V and J genes are TRBV19 and TRBJ1-1, with a possible D match to TRBD1 (6 bases). The CDR3 spans 11 residues. The ends were cut back, 6 bases at V and 7 bases at J, with 9 bases in the middle. CDR1 and CDR2 (germline): LNHDA, SQIVND (reference sequence). Written as DNA, the CDR3 is TGTGCCAGTAGGGACAGCCTTGAAGCTTTCTTT. Amino acid sequence: CASRDSLEAFF.